Shown below are 30 T cell receptor beta chains from a single sample sequenced in a study of cytomegalovirus exposure and HLA in healthy donors. Sequenced by immunoSEQ multiplex PCR; TCRdb stores in-frame clones only, minus some. The sample lists around 200,000 clones; about 91% were seen once. The sample was PBMCs. These receptors came from a young woman in good health and CMV-seronegative.

V and J are TRBV2 and TRBJ1-2; 10 positions match TRBD1. CDR3 size: 14 residues. The J segment lost 13 bases and the V segment lost 6 bases, leaving 14 bases of the junction unmatched. Germline lookup yields CDR1 SNHLY and CDR2 FYNNEI. The CDR3, as DNA: TGTGCCAGCAGCAAGGGACAGGGGCACTTTTCTGTCACCTTC. Translated: CASSKGQGHFSVTF.

The chain links TRBV27 to TRBJ2-7; possible D gene TRBD1, 5 bases. Germline V CDR1 and CDR2: MNHEY, SMNVEV (reference sequence). V lost 8 bases and J lost 2, with 10 bases in between. This CDR3 has 12 residues. CDR3 sequence: CASRPGPYEQYF. In DNA form, the CDR3 reads TGTGCCAGCCGCCCAGGGCCCTACGAGCAGTACTTC.

The chain carries TRBV6-1 and TRBJ2-2, with 7 bases aligning to TRBD1. This CDR3 has 19 amino acids. Germline loops: CDR1 MNHNS, CDR2 SASEGT. J was trimmed by 0 bases and V by 4 bases; bases with no gene match: 14. Here the CDR3 reads CASSGDSVLVFANTGELFF. The DNA for the CDR3 is TGTGCCAGCAGTGGGGACAGCGTTCTTGTCTTCGCGAACACCGGGGAGCTGTTTTTT.

The rearrangement joins TRBV6-1 to TRBJ2-7; 9 bases map to TRBD1. Germline CDR1 MNHNS, CDR2 SASEGT. V shed 4 bases and J 4 bases; nucleotides not matched to a gene: 11. The CDR3 is 16 residues long. CDR3 region: CASSGSLTGGIYEQYF. Here the CDR3 DNA reads TGTGCCAGCAGTGGATCCTTGACAGGGGGTATTTACGAGCAGTACTTC.

The gene calls are TRBV9 and TRBJ2-2; TRBD2 matches at 7 bases. The CDR3 is 15 amino acids. Losses at the gene ends were 2 bases for V and 4 bases for J; bases not matched to a gene: 5. CDR1 is SGDLS, CDR2 YYNGEE, per germline. CDR3 in DNA: TGTGCCAGCAGCGTGCGGGAGCGTGGCACCGGGGAGCTGTTTTTT. As protein: CASSVRERGTGELFF.

The rearrangement uses TRBV28 and TRBJ1-1; no firm D call. V lost 3 bases and J lost 5, with 10 bases in between. CDR1 and CDR2 (germline): MDHEN, SYDVKM. The CDR3 is made up of 13 amino acids. The CDR3 sequence: CASSFITSTEAFF. CDR3 in DNA: TGTGCCAGCAGTTTCATAACAAGTACTGAAGCTTTCTTT.

The chain is built from TRBV4-2 and TRBJ2-5; weak D call: TRBD2 (5 bases). Germline V gene sequence: CDR1 LGHNA, CDR2 YNFKEQ. Between the trimmed V and J ends, which lost 1 base and 5 bases, there was a span of 14 bases. This CDR3 has 15 amino acids. The CDR3 DNA reads TGTGCCAGCAGCCAAGGGTTCCAGCGAGGGGAGACCCAGTACTTC. The encoded protein is CASSQGFQRGETQYF.

The chain links TRBV5-4 to TRBJ2-1; D possibly corresponds to TRBD2 (6 bases). Deletions cut 4 bases from V and 0 bases from J, with 20 bases between. The CDR3 length is 18 residues. CDR1 and CDR2 from the germline V gene are SGHNT and YYREEE (reference sequence). CDR3 coding DNA: TGTGCCAGCAGCCCTCGCAGAGAGGCGGGAACCTCCTACAATGAGCAGTTCTTC. Its protein product is CASSPRREAGTSYNEQFF.

The rearrangement uses TRBV4-2 and TRBJ2-7; no clear D. The V gene lost 0 bases and the J gene lost 3 bases, with 15 bases spanning the gap. From germline, CDR1 is LGHNA and CDR2 YNFKEQ. The CDR3 extends over 16 amino acids. CDR3 region: CASSQDLSRRDYEQYF. The CDR3 DNA reads as TGTGCCAGCAGCCAAGATTTATCCCGCCGAGACTACGAGCAGTACTTC.

The chain links TRBV7-2 to TRBJ2-7; D possibly corresponds to TRBD2 (6 bases). Deletions cut 1 base from V and 9 bases from J, with 10 bases between. This CDR3 has 12 residues. Germline V gene sequence: CDR1 SGHTA, CDR2 FQGNSA. In nucleotides, the CDR3 is TGTGCCAGCAGCTTAGAGGGACTCGGGCAGTACTTC. Translation: CASSLEGLGQYF.

The chain links TRBV2 to TRBJ1-2; 9 bases map to TRBD1. The V and J ends lost 2 bases and 7 bases, in that order; junction bases with no gene match: 5. The CDR3 runs to 14 residues. Germline V gene data show CDR1 as SNHLY and CDR2 as FYNNEI. This CDR3 reads CASSENRGPSGYTF. DNA of the CDR3: TGTGCCAGCAGTGAAAACAGGGGGCCTAGTGGCTACACCTTC.

The chain carries TRBV4-2 and TRBJ1-5; TRBD1 agrees at 7 bases. The V and J ends lost 0 bases and 1 base, in that order; junction bases with no gene match: 0. This CDR3 comprises 15 residues. The germline V gene encodes CDR1 LGHNA and CDR2 YNFKEQ. As DNA, the CDR3 is TGTGCCAGCAGCCAAGAGGGACAGAGCAATCAGCCCCAGCATTTT. Residues: CASSQEGQSNQPQHF.

The gene calls are TRBV27 and TRBJ2-7; perhaps TRBD2 as D (6 bases). V lost 3 bases and J lost 3, with 15 bases in between. Germline CDR1 is MNHEY and CDR2 is SMNVEV (reference sequence). The CDR3 runs to 15 residues. The DNA of the CDR3 is TGTGCCAGCAGTTTGACCCCCGGGAGCCGCTACGAGCAGTACTTC. Translated, it gives CASSLTPGSRYEQYF.

The rearrangement uses TRBV18 and TRBJ2-3; 7 bases agree with TRBD2. The V gene's germline CDR1 is KGHSH and CDR2 LQKENI. This CDR3 spans 14 amino acids. The junction had 7 bases not matched to a gene; V was cut back by 5 bases and J by 5 bases. The CDR3 nucleotides read TGTGCCAGCTCAGCTAGCGGTGGGGGAGATACGCAGTATTTT. It codes for CASSASGGGDTQYF. The entire variable domain, with the rest obtained from reference TRBV18 and TRBJ2-3, is as follows: NAGVMQNPRHLVRRRGQEARLRCSPMKGHSHVYWYRQLPEEGLKFMVYLQKENIIDESGMPKERFSAEFPKEGPSILRIQQVVRGDSAAYFCASSASGGGDTQYFGPGTRLTVL.

V gene TRBV5-6 combines with J gene TRBJ1-4; TRBD1 agrees at 7 bases. V shed 0 bases, J shed 4 bases, and the junction held 3 bases outside the gene matches. The CDR3 spans 15 residues. Germline CDR1 is SGHDT and CDR2 is YYEEEE. DNA for the CDR3: TGTGCCAGCAGCTTGGGGGGACAGATTAATGAAAAACTGTTTTTT. Translating it yields CASSLGGQINEKLFF.

The chain joins TRBV7-9 to TRBJ2-3, with D maybe TRBD2 (6 bases). From germline, CDR1 is SEHNR and CDR2 FQNEAQ (reference sequence). CDR3 length: 15 amino acids. Deletions cut 4 bases from V and 3 bases from J, with 14 bases between. CDR3 residues: CASSSPGVRTDTQYF. The CDR3 coding sequence is TGTGCCAGCAGCTCCCCGGGAGTAAGGACAGATACGCAGTATTTT.

The rearrangement joins TRBV10-1 to TRBJ2-5; a weak D match, TRBD2 (6 bases). V gave up 8 bases and J gave up 4 bases, with 11 bases separating them. Germline V CDR1 and CDR2: WNHNN, SYGVQD (reference sequence). CDR3 length: 12 amino acids. CDR3: CASLLEGETQYF. The DNA for the CDR3 is TGCGCCAGCCTATTGGAGGGAGAGACCCAGTACTTC.

The J gene is TRBJ1-4, the V gene TRBV5-1; TRBD1 is a possible D gene (5 bases). V gave up 5 bases and J gave up 8 bases, with 16 bases separating them. The CDR3 has 14 amino acids. CDR1 is SGHRS, CDR2 YFSETQ, per germline. The CDR3 DNA reads TGCGCCAGCAGTCCTCAGGGCCGTGGGGAAAAACTGTTTTTT. Its protein is CASSPQGRGEKLFF.

V usage is TRBV6-6 and J usage is TRBJ2-3; 9 bases map to TRBD1. The CDR3 sequence is 14 residues long. From germline, CDR1 is MNHNY and CDR2 SVGAGI (reference sequence). V lost 2 bases to trimming and J lost 5 bases; unmatched junction nucleotides: 2. CDR3: CASSYRDRVDTQYF. Written as DNA, the CDR3 is TGTGCCAGCAGTTACCGGGACAGGGTAGATACGCAGTATTTT.

V gene TRBV5-6 combines with J gene TRBJ2-5; the match to TRBD2 covers 7 bases. The CDR3 is 16 amino acids. The V gene's germline CDR1 is SGHDT and CDR2 YYEEEE. V dropped 1 base and J dropped 0; count of bases not matched to a gene: 6. The CDR3 nucleotides are TGTGCCAGCAGCTTGTTAGGGACTAAGCACCAAGAGACCCAGTACTTC. Translation gives CASSLLGTKHQETQYF.

A word on this clone: The sample contains more than one DNA sequence encoding this CDR3. The chain is built from TRBV27 and TRBJ1-2, with D possibly TRBD1 on 6 matching bases. The germline V gene has CDR1 MNHEY and CDR2 SMNVEV (reference sequence). CDR3 length: 13 residues. Trimming removed 4 bases from V and 4 bases from J, with 10 bases in between. CDR3 protein: CASSSDRTYGYTF. The CDR3 DNA reads TGTGCCAGCAGTTCCGACAGGACCTATGGCTACACCTTC.

V and J are TRBV5-1 and TRBJ2-5, with TRBD1 matching 12 bases. The CDR3 length is 15 residues. The germline V gene has CDR1 SGHRS and CDR2 YFSETQ. After removal of 3 bases from V and 5 bases from J, the junction contained 5 bases not matched to a gene. CDR3 nucleotide sequence: TGCGCCAGCAGCTCCGGGACAGGGGGCCCGGAGACCCAGTACTTC. Encoded protein: CASSSGTGGPETQYF.

The CDR3 sequence is CASSPLLDRDSNQPQHF. CDR3 in DNA: TGTGCCAGCTCACCACTCCTGGACAGGGATAGCAATCAGCCCCAGCATTTT. This chain links TRBV18 with TRBJ1-5; TRBD1 agrees at 8 bases. CDR3 length: 17 residues. CDR1 is KGHSH, CDR2 LQKENI, per germline. The trim removed 1 base at V and 0 bases at J, leaving 5 bases unmatched.

V is TRBV9 and J is TRBJ1-3; weak D call: TRBD1 (6 bases). The CDR3 runs to 18 residues. Deletions cut 1 base from V and 1 base from J, with 18 bases between. Germline CDR1 reads SGDLS; CDR2 reads YYNGEE. The CDR3 spells CASSVSSTGRGSGNTIYF. CDR3 sequence (DNA): TGTGCCAGCAGCGTATCATCCACGGGCAGGGGTTCTGGAAACACCATATATTTT.

The chain carries TRBV4-1 and TRBJ1-4, with unresolved D. This CDR3 has 16 residues. Germline V gene sequence: CDR1 MGHRA, CDR2 YSYEKL. The V gene lost 0 bases and the J gene lost 0 bases, with 8 bases spanning the gap. The DNA of the CDR3 is TGCGCCAGCAGCCAAGATGCTGCAGCAACTAATGAAAAACTGTTTTTT. Amino acid sequence: CASSQDAAATNEKLFF.

This sequence joins TRBV28 and TRBJ2-4; TRBD2 aligns across 12 bases. V trimming: 3 bases; J trimming: 0 bases; junction bases outside the gene matches: 6. The V gene's germline CDR1 is MDHEN and CDR2 SYDVKM. This CDR3 is 18 amino acids long. The CDR3 protein is CASSLGLAGGLAKNIQYF. The CDR3 nucleotides are TGTGCCAGCAGTTTGGGACTAGCGGGTGGACTAGCCAAAAACATTCAGTACTTC.

This clone is a singleton in its sample. This chain uses TRBV7-9 with TRBJ1-1; D might be TRBD1 (6 bases). The CDR3 runs 13 residues. Germline V CDR1 and CDR2: SEHNR, FQNEAQ (reference sequence). The V and J ends lost 5 bases and 1 base respectively, with 8 bases between them. The CDR3 bases are TGTGCCAGCAGCCGGGGACAGAACACTGAAGCTTTCTTT. Protein: CASSRGQNTEAFF.

The chain links TRBV10-2 to TRBJ2-5, with D possibly TRBD1 on 5 matching bases. CDR1 and CDR2 from the germline V gene are WSHSY and SAAADI. The CDR3 sequence is 12 residues long. V lost 6 bases, J lost 2 bases, and 7 bases lay in between. For the CDR3, the DNA is TGCGCCAGCAGCAGGGATCAAGAGACCCAGTACTTC. Translated: CASSRDQETQYF.

The J gene is TRBJ2-1, the V gene TRBV4-3, with no clear D. CDR1 is LGHNA, CDR2 YSLEER, per germline. Trimming left V 0 bases short and J 0 bases short, with 6 bases between. This CDR3 region has 15 residues. Here the CDR3 DNA reads TGCGCCAGCAGCCAAGAACCGAGCTCCTACAATGAGCAGTTCTTC. Translation: CASSQEPSSYNEQFF.

This chain links TRBV9 with TRBJ2-5; TRBD2 matches at 11 bases. Germline values: CDR1 SGDLS, CDR2 YYNGEE. V gave up 3 bases and J gave up 1 base; unmatched junction bases: 5. The CDR3 spans 16 residues. The CDR3 here is CASSGGTSGIQETQYF. The DNA for the CDR3 is TGTGCCAGCAGCGGGGGGACTAGCGGTATCCAAGAGACCCAGTACTTC. The whole variable domain, filled in from reference TRBV9 and TRBJ2-5, reads DSGVTQTPKHLITATGQRVTLRCSPRSGDLSVYWYQQSLDQGLQFLIQYYNGEERAKGNILERFSAQQFPDLHSELNLSSLELGDSALYFCASSGGTSGIQETQYFGPGTRLLVL.